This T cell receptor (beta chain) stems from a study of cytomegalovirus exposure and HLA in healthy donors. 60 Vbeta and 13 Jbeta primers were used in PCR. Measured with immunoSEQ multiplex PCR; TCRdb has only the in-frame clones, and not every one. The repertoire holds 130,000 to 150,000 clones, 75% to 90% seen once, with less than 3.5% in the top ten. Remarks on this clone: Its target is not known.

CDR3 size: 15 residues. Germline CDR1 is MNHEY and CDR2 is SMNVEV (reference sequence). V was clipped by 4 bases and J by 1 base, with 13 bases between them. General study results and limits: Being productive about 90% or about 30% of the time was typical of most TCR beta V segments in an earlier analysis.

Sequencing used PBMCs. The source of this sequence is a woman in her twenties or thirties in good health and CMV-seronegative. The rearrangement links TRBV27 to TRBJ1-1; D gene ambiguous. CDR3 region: CASSSGGAENTEAFF. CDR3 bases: TGTGCCAGCAGTTCGGGTGGAGCAGAGAACACTGAAGCTTTCTTT.